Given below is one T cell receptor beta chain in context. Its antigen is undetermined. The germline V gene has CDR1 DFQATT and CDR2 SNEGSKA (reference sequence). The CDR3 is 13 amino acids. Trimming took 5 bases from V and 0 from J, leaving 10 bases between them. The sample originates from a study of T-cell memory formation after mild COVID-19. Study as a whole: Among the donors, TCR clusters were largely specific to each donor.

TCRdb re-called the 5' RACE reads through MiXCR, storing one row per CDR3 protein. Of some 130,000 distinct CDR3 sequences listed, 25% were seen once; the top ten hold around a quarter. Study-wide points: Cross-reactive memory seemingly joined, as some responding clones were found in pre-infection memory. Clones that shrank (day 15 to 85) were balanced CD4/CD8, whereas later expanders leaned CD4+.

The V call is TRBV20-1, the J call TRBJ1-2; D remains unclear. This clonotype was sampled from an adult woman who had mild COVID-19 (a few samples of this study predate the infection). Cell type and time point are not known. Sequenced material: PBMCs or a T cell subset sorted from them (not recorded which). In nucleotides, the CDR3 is TGCAGTGCTGAAAGTAGGGCTAACTATGGCTACACCTTC. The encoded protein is CSAESRANYGYTF.